The TCR beta chain described here comes from a study of blood T cells in healthy people across ages (dated by TCRdb to between 2014 and 2017). A note on the overall study: In model experiments, roughly one uniquely barcoded TCR beta cDNA molecule per two T cells was captured by template switching. The donors were split into four age groups: young (average about 16 years), middle-aged (about 40), aged (over 55) and long-lived (roughly 88). Using deep sequencing normalized with unique cDNA molecular identifiers, the study measured how TCR beta repertoire diversity changes with age. Two additional independent replicas of 1 million unique cDNA reads from the same blood draw were analyzed for two donors (one aged 18 to 30 and one aged 80 or older). To avoid experimental bias, donors of different ages were randomly spread across the sequencing lanes.

Systemically healthy Caucasian individuals from Russia, 39 in total and aged roughly 6 to 100 years, were included as donors. Each donor gave 8 to 10 milliliters of peripheral blood, drawn into EDTA-treated Vacutainer tubes. Ficoll-Paque density-gradient centrifugation was used to isolate PBMCs, with at least 7 million obtained per sample. Total RNA, at least 5 micrograms per sample, was extracted from PBMCs with Trizol reagent. Naive CD45RAhigh/CD27high T cell percentages were measured by flow cytometry on a PBMC aliquot from every donor. Receptors were amplified or captured by 5' RACE. The sequencing machine was an Illumina HiSeq 2500. A second PCR of roughly 6 to 12 cycles was performed with a sample-barcoded 5' primer and a J-beta primer mix. Each TCR beta cDNA molecule received a unique molecular identifier from a template-switch 5' adaptor carrying 12 random nucleotides. Each sample yielded at least 2.5 million CDR3-containing paired-end reads. The Mint cDNA synthesis kit, primed by a TRBC-specific oligonucleotide, was used to synthesize first-strand cDNA from all RNA. Following uracil-DNA glycosylase treatment, a first 18-cycle PCR with universal primers M1SS and BC2_uni_R was performed on all cDNA. Regarding the original processing steps: For normalization, 1 million high-quality reads were randomly selected from each sample, with every read carrying a distinct molecular identifier. Reads sharing molecular identifiers were discarded rather than binned into consensus sequences. MiTCR, with a Q25 quality threshold and the strictest error-elimination algorithm, was used for CDR3 identification, clonotype clustering and error correction. Lower-bound total TCR beta diversity was estimated with a nonparametric unseen species model using Euler transformation. The public reads were quality trimmed at Q25 with fastp and then assembled into clones with MiXCR by TCRdb, keeping productive beta chains. Here each entry gathers all rows of one CDR3 protein and keeps the most common genes and DNA. These V and J calls derive from TCRdb rather than the authors' analysis. This sample comprises over 600,000 distinct CDR3 sequences, around 38% of them detected only once. Clones ranked in the top ten supply 25% to 35% of the sample.

Study-wide conclusions, independent of this receptor: Because profiling used bulk unsorted PBMCs, naive and antigen-experienced compartments could not be compared conclusively. Observed TCR beta diversity correlated strongly with the percentage of naive T cells measured by flow cytometry. Estimates of total diversity based on one million sequenced T cells were considered lower bounds and underestimates. Compared with the aged group, the long-lived group had more naive CD4+ T cells, fewer expanded clones and increased TCR diversity, a pattern suggesting age selection. Observed TCR beta diversity per million T cells fell roughly linearly with age, and a significant reduction was already apparent by age about 38. Donor CMV infection status was unknown, potentially confounding age-related changes in expanded clonotypes.

About this clonotype: It lacks a known antigen. This may be a read error: a much more frequent sequence differs by one nucleotide.

Trimming accounts for 6 bases at V and 13 bases at J, while the number of junction bases matched to no gene is 12. The germline V gene yields MDHEN for CDR1 and SYDVKM for CDR2. From the cysteine through the phenylalanine, the CDR3 covers 13 amino acids. The entry retains the CDR3 DNA only, 39 bases that are in frame from base 1. This sequence was found in a man older than 75 in good health. Sequenced material: blood. The sequence is built from TRBV28 and TRBJ2-1; 7 central nucleotides agree with TRBD2. The CDR3 sequence is CASSPSGRETQFF. The sequence in DNA is TGTGCCAGCAGCCCCAGTGGGAGGGAGACCCAGTTCTTC.